The clone carrying this TCR beta chain was seen many times. Its antigen is undetermined. The same CDR3 also results from other DNA sequences found in this sample. The data stem from a study of Ad26.COV2.S vaccination and SARS-CoV-2 variants. Points from the study as a whole: Vaccine recipients showed a spike-specific TCR breadth that was higher than in placebo recipients. Vaccinees reportedly had broad spike-specific CD8+ and CD4+ T cell responses. Comparable non-spike TCR breadth was observed in vaccine and placebo recipients.

Treatment noted: some 19 received Ad26.COV2.S at low or high dose, single or two shots; roughly five received placebo; per-sample allocation not given. Each sample was drawn 63 days after the first injection (of vaccine or placebo). This CDR3 region has 13 residues. CDR1 and CDR2 from the germline V gene are SGHTA and FQGNSA. V was pared by 5 bases and J by 2 bases, with 10 bases between. Data came from immunoSEQ multiplex PCR; TCRdb stores just in-frame clones and leaves some out. Among about 350,000 clones, about 85% were seen once, and the ten largest hold roughly 3.1%. The chain carries TRBV7-2 and TRBJ2-7; D gene ambiguous. The input for sequencing was peripheral blood, taken in a trial of Ad26.COV2.S vaccine versus placebo. The TCR originated in a person between 18 and 59 years old who received the Ad26.COV2.S COVID-19 vaccine or a placebo. The CDR3 sequence is CASSIGRAYEQYF. The DNA of the CDR3 is TGTGCCAGCAGCATAGGCCGGGCCTACGAGCAGTACTTC.